This T cell receptor (beta chain) comes out of a study of CD8 T cells in ankylosing spondylitis. A word on this clonotype: Its antigen is undetermined.

Overall study results and limits: Disease-associated clonotypes exhibited CD8+ identity and were relatively infrequent in peripheral blood. Among TCR beta sequences, a motif of about 8 highly homologous variants appeared characteristic of ankylosing spondylitis blood.

Trimming removed 9 bases at V and 2 bases at J, with 10 bases between. This CDR3 spans 12 amino acids. The germline gives CDR1 SNHLY, CDR2 FYNNEI. TCRdb re-analysed the 5' RACE reads in MiXCR, keeping a single row per CDR3 protein. The repertoire consists of about 540,000 distinct CDR3 sequences, with over 9.5% occurring once and the leading ten covering nearly 7%. This chain connects TRBV2 to TRBJ1-2; D may be TRBD1 (5 bases). The TCR sequence derives from a male donor with ankylosing spondylitis. The sample was blood, either unsorted or a sorted T cell fraction (not recorded which). CDR3 sequence: CARSGANYGYTF. The CDR3 DNA reads as TGTGCCAGGTCCGGGGCCAACTATGGCTACACCTTC.